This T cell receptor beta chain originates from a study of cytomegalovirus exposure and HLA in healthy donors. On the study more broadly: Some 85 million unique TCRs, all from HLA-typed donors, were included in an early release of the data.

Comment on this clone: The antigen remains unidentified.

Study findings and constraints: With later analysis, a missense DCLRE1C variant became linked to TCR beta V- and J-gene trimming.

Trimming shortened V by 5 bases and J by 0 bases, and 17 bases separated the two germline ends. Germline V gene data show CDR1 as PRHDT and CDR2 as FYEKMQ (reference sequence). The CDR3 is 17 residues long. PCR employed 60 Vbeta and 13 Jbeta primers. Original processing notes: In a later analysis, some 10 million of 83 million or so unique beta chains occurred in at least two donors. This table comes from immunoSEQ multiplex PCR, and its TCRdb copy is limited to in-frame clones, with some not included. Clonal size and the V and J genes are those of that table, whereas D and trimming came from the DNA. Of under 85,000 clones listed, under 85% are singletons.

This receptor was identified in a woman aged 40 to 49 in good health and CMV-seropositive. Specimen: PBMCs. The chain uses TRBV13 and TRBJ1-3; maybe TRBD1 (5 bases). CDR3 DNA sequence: TGTGCCAGCAGCCAAAGGGGAGGGGTGAGCTCTGGAAACACCATATATTTT. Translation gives CASSQRGGVSSGNTIYF. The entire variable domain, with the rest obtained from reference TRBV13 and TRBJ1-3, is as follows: AAGVIQSPRHLIKEKRETATLKCYPIPRHDTVYWYQQGPGQDPQFLISFYEKMQSDKGSIPDRFSAQQFSDYHSELNMSSLELGDSALYFCASSQRGGVSSGNTIYFGEGSWLTVV.